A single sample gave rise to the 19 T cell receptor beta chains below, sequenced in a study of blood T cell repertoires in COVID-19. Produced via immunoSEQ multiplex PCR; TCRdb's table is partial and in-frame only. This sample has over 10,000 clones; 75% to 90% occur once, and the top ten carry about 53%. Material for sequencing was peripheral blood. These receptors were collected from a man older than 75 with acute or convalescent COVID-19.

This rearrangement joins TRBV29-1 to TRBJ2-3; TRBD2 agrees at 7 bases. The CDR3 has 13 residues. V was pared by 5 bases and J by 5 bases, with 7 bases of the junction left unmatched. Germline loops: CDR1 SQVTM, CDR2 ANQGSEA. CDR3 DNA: TGCAGCGTTTCGCGGGGGTCCGGAGATACGCAGTATTTT. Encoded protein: CSVSRGSGDTQYF.

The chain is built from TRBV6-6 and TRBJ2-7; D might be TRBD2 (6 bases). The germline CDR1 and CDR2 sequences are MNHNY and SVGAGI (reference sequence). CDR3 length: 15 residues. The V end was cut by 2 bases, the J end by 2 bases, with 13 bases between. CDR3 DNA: TGTGCCAGCAGTTACACAACTAGCCGCGCCTACGAGCAGTACTTC. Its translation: CASSYTTSRAYEQYF.

The CDR3 sequence is CASSIGGGGNYGYTF. Here the CDR3 DNA reads TGTGCCAGTAGTATCGGGGGAGGTGGGAACTATGGCTACACCTTC. The chain has TRBV19 and TRBJ1-2, with D possibly matching TRBD1 (5 bases). This CDR3 region has 15 residues. Germline V lookup: CDR1 LNHDA, CDR2 SQIVND (reference sequence). V lost 3 bases and J 2 bases, leaving 13 bases between the germline ends.

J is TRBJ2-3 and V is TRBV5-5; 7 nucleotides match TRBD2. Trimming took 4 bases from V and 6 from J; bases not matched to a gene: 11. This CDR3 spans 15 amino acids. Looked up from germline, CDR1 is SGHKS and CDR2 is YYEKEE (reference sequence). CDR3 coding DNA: TGTGCCAGCAGCCTGGGCGGGGGACCGGGGGATACGCAGTATTTT. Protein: CASSLGGGPGDTQYF.

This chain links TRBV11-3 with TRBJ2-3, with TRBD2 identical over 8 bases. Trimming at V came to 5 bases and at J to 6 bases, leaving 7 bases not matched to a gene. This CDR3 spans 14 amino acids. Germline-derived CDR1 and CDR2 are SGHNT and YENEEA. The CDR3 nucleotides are TGTGCCAGCAGCCGGGGACTAGAGGGGGATACGCAGTATTTT. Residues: CASSRGLEGDTQYF.

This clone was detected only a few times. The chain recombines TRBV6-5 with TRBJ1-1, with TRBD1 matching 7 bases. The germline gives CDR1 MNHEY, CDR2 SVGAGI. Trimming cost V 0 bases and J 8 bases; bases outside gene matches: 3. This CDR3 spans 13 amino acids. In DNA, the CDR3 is TGTGCCAGCAGTTACTCTCGACAGGGAGAAGCTTTCTTT. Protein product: CASSYSRQGEAFF.

The CDR3 loop is CASSLSGTGGLPGGYTF. The CDR3 DNA reads as TGTGCCAGCAGTTTATCAGGGACAGGGGGCCTTCCAGGTGGCTACACCTTC. V usage is TRBV27 and J usage is TRBJ1-2; 12 bases line up with TRBD1. The J segment lost 7 bases and the V segment lost 0 bases, leaving 9 bases of the junction unmatched. Germline CDR1 and CDR2: MNHEY and SMNVEV (reference sequence). The CDR3 has 17 residues.

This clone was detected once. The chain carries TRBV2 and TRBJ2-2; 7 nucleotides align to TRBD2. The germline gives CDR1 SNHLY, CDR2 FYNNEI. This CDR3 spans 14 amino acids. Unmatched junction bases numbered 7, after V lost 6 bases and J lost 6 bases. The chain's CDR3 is CASSPGREAGELFF. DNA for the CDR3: TGTGCCAGCAGCCCCGGCCGGGAGGCCGGGGAGCTGTTTTTT.

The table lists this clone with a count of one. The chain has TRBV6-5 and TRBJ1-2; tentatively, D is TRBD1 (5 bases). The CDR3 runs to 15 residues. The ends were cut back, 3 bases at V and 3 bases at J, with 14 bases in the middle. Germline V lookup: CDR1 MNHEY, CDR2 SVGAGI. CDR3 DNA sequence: TGTGCCAGCAGTTATTATGACAGCCCGTACTATGGCTACACCTTC. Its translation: CASSYYDSPYYGYTF.

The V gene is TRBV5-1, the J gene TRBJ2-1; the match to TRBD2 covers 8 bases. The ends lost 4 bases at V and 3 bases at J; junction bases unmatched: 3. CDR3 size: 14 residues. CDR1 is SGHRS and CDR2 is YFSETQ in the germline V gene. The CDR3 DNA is TGCGCCAGCAGCCGACTAGCGATCTACAATGAGCAGTTCTTC. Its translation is CASSRLAIYNEQFF.

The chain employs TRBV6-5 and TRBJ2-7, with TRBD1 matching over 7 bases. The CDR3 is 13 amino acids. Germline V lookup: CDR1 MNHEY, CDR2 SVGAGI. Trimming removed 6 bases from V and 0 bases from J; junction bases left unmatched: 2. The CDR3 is CASRGTDSYEQYF. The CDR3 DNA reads TGTGCCAGCAGAGGGACAGACTCCTACGAGCAGTACTTC.

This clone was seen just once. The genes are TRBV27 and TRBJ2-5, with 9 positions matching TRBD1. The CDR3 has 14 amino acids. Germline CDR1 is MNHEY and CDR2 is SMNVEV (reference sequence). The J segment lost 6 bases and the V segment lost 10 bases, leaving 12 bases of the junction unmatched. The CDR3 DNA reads TGTGCCACCATGGACAGGGGCAGGGGGAAGACCCAGTACTTC. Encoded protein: CATMDRGRGKTQYF.

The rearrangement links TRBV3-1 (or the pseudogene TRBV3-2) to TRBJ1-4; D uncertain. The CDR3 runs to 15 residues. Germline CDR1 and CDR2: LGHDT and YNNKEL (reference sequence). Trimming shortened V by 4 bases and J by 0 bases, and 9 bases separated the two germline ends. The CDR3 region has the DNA TGTGCCAGCAGCCGTCAGGTTACAACTAATGAAAAACTGTTTTTT. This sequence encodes CASSRQVTTNEKLFF.

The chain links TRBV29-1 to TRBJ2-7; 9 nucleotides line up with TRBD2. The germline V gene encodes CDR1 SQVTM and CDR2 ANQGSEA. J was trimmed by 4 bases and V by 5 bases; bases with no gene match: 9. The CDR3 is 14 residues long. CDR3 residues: CSVTLAGGPYEQYF. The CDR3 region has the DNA TGCAGCGTTACACTAGCGGGTGGCCCTTACGAGCAGTACTTC.

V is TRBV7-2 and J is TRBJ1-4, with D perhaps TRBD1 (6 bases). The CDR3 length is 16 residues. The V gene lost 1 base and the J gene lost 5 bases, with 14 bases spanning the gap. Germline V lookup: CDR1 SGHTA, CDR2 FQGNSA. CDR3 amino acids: CASSLVAGALNEKLFF. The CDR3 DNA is TGTGCCAGCAGCTTAGTGGCAGGGGCCTTAAATGAAAAACTGTTTTTT.

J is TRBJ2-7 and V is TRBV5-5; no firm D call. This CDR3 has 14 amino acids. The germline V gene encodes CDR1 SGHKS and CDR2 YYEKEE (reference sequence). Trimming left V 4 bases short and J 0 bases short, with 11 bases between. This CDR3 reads CASSPLPDSYEQYF. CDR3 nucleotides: TGTGCCAGCAGCCCCTTGCCAGACTCCTACGAGCAGTACTTC.

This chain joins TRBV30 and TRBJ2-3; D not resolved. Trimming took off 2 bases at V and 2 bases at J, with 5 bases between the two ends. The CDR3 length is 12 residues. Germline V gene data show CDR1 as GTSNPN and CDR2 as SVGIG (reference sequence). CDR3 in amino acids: CAWSTPTDTQYF. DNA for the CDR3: TGTGCCTGGAGTACTCCCACAGATACGCAGTATTTT.

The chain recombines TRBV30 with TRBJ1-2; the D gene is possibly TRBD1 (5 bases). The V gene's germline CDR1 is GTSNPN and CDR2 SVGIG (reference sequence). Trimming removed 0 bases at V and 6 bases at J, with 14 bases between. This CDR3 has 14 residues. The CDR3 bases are TGTGCCTGGAGTGTACGGGTAGGGGTTGATGGCTACACCTTC. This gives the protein CAWSVRVGVDGYTF.

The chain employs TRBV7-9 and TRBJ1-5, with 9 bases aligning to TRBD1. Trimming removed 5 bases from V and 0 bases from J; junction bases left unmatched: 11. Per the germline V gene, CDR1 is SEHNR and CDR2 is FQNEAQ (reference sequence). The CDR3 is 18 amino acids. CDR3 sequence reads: CASSPTGTGRDSNQPQHF. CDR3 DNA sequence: TGTGCCAGCAGCCCCACCGGGACAGGGAGGGATAGCAATCAGCCCCAGCATTTT.